The 22 T cell receptor beta chains in this list originate from one sample, sequenced in a study of blood T cells in healthy people across ages. Primers used in a second PCR of about 6 to 11 cycles were a sample-barcoded 5' primer and a J-beta primer mix. MiXCR, run by TCRdb on the 5' RACE reads, gives a single entry per CDR3 protein. The sample includes around 800,000 distinct CDR3 sequences, about 55% seen only once; the top ten take 40% to 50%. The sample taken for sequencing was blood. The receptors were gathered from an elderly man in good health.

The V call is TRBV2, the J call TRBJ2-5, with D tentatively TRBD2 (6 bases). V was cut by 8 bases and J by 5 bases, with 18 bases left in between. The CDR3 contains 14 residues. Germline CDR1 is SNHLY and CDR2 is FYNNEI. CDR3 protein: CASSSGASGETQYF. CDR3 coding DNA: TGTGCCAGCTCCTCGGGAGCCTCCGGGGAGACCCAGTACTTC.

The rearrangement uses TRBV6-4 and TRBJ2-1, with D possibly TRBD2 on 5 matching bases. In germline, CDR1 is MRHNA, CDR2 SNTAGT. Deletions cut 5 bases from V and 10 bases from J, with 18 bases between. This CDR3 spans 14 amino acids. In DNA form, the CDR3 reads TGTGCCAGCAGTCGAAAACGAGGTAGCGAAGAGCAGTTCTTC. Protein: CASSRKRGSEEQFF.

This clonotype came up a few times. The chain carries TRBV24-1 and TRBJ2-3; TRBD2 might be the D (6 bases). Germline-derived CDR1 and CDR2 are KGHDR and SFDVKD. This CDR3 has 13 residues. V was shortened by 7 bases and J by 14 bases, with 21 bases between the two germline ends. The CDR3 DNA reads TGTGCCACCAGCCAACCGGGGGTAGGATACGCGTATTTT. This sequence encodes CATSQPGVGYAYF.

V and J are TRBV2 and TRBJ2-2; D is ambiguous. CDR1 SNHLY and CDR2 FYNNEI come from the germline V gene. This CDR3 is built from 15 residues. V was shortened by 6 bases and J by 0 bases, with 11 bases between the two germline ends. CDR3 coding DNA: TGTGCCAGCAGGGGCCTGCCCCCGAACACCGGGGAGCTGTTTTTT. It encodes CASRGLPPNTGELFF.

The chain links TRBV3-1 to TRBJ1-2, with unresolved D. The CDR3 consists of 13 residues. Trimming took 1 base from V and 4 from J, leaving 7 bases between them. Germline CDR1 is LGHDT and CDR2 is YNNKEL (reference sequence). The CDR3 sequence: CASSQGGIYGYTF. The CDR3 DNA sequence: TGTGCCAGCAGCCAAGGCGGTATCTATGGCTACACCTTC.

The chain is built from TRBV28 and TRBJ2-3, with a weak D call TRBD2 (7 bases). V gave up 10 bases and J gave up 0 bases, with 14 bases separating them. The CDR3 contains 14 residues. Germline V gene data show CDR1 as MDHEN and CDR2 as SYDVKM. The CDR3 spells CATRGGVSTDTQYF. The DNA for the CDR3 is TGTGCCACCCGAGGGGGGGTTAGCACAGATACGCAGTATTTT. Drawing the rest from reference TRBV28 and TRBJ2-3, the complete variable domain is DVKVTQSSRYLVKRTGEKVFLECVQDMDHENMFWYRQDPGLGLRLIYFSYDVKMKEKGDIPEGYSVSREKKERFSLILESASTNQTSMYLCATRGGVSTDTQYFGPGTRLTVL.

This clonotype was counted a few times. This sequence joins TRBV20-1 and TRBJ2-2, with D perhaps matching TRBD1 (5 bases). Germline loops: CDR1 DFQATT, CDR2 SNEGSKA (reference sequence). CDR3 length: 14 amino acids. V was shortened by 2 bases and J by 0 bases, with 7 bases between the two germline ends. CDR3 region: CSARQGANTGELFF. The CDR3 bases are TGCAGTGCTAGACAGGGCGCGAACACCGGGGAGCTGTTTTTT.

This clonotype has a handful of counts. The genes are TRBV7-2 and TRBJ2-3, with D possibly being TRBD2 (6 bases). V gave up 4 bases and J gave up 2 bases, with 16 bases separating them. Germline CDR1 and CDR2: SGHTA and FQGNSA. The CDR3 extends over 16 amino acids. The CDR3 coding sequence is TGTGCCAGCAGCTCCCCTCGGAGGGCCCACACAGATACGCAGTATTTT. Amino acid sequence: CASSSPRRAHTDTQYF. The full variable domain, its missing parts supplied by reference TRBV7-2 and TRBJ2-3, is GAGVSQSPSNKVTEKGKDVELRCDPISGHTALYWYRQSLGQGLEFLIYFQGNSAPDKSGLPSDRFSAERTGGSVSTLTIQRTQQEDSAVYLCASSSPRRAHTDTQYFGPGTRLTVL.

The chain combines TRBV2 with TRBJ2-3, with TRBD2 matching over 7 bases. Germline V gene sequence: CDR1 SNHLY, CDR2 FYNNEI. The CDR3 covers 16 residues. V trimming: 1 base; J trimming: 2 bases; junction bases outside the gene matches: 6. Here the CDR3 reads CASSEGLAGITDTQYF. The CDR3 nucleotides are TGTGCCAGCAGTGAAGGACTAGCCGGAATCACAGATACGCAGTATTTT.

Only a few counts were recorded for this clonotype. The J gene is TRBJ1-1, the V gene TRBV7-6; D gene uncertain. Germline CDR1 SGHVS, CDR2 FNYEAQ. Trimming stripped 4 bases from V and 1 base from J, with 7 bases between. The CDR3 is made up of 13 amino acids. In DNA, the CDR3 is TGTGCCAGCAGCTCCCAGGAGAACACTGAAGCTTTCTTT. Translated, it gives CASSSQENTEAFF.

This clonotype was seen a few times. CDR3 sequence (DNA): TGTGCCAGCAGCTTAGGGGTAGCGTTGGGTGGCTATGAGCAGTACTTC. Translation gives CASSLGVALGGYEQYF. V gene TRBV7-2 combines with J gene TRBJ2-7; tentative D call: TRBD2 (5 bases). Looked up from germline, CDR1 is SGHTA and CDR2 is FQGNSA. Trimming removed 1 base from V and 7 bases from J, with 20 bases in between. This CDR3 is built from 16 residues.

The rearrangement uses TRBV5-1 and TRBJ2-6; D is possibly TRBD1 or TRBD2 (7 bases each). Per the germline V gene, CDR1 is SGHRS and CDR2 is YFSETQ. V was trimmed by 2 bases and J by 1 base, leaving 16 bases between them. The CDR3 extends over 18 amino acids. In DNA, the CDR3 is TGCGCCAGCAGCTTAGCGGGACAGAAAAATTCTGGGGCCAACGTCCTGACTTTC. It translates to CASSLAGQKNSGANVLTF.

The chain joins TRBV20-1 to TRBJ2-3; 13 bases are a match to TRBD2. The CDR3 covers 15 residues. Trimming cost V 5 bases and J 6 bases; bases outside gene matches: 8. CDR1 DFQATT and CDR2 SNEGSKA come from the germline V gene (reference sequence). The CDR3 is CSADRTSGSGDTQYF. The DNA for the CDR3 is TGCAGTGCTGATCGGACTAGCGGGAGTGGTGATACGCAGTATTTT.

This clonotype has a count of ten or more. This chain joins TRBV5-1 and TRBJ2-1, with 8 bases fitting TRBD2. Unmatched junction bases numbered 2, after V lost 1 base and J lost 2 bases. Per the germline V gene, CDR1 is SGHRS and CDR2 is YFSETQ. The CDR3 consists of 15 residues. CDR3 amino acids: CASSLTSGAYNEQFF. The CDR3 DNA reads TGCGCCAGCAGCTTGACTAGCGGTGCCTACAATGAGCAGTTCTTC.

This rearrangement joins TRBV5-6 to TRBJ2-4; D possibly corresponds to TRBD1 (6 bases). The tail of the sequence fits TRBJ2-7 better, so the J call may be wrong. This CDR3 is 15 amino acids long. Germline V gene data show CDR1 as SGHDT and CDR2 as YYEEEE. CDR3 region: CASSFLGPGAHEQYF. Here the CDR3 DNA reads TGTGCCAGCAGCTTCCTGGGCCCAGGGGCCCACGAGCAGTACTTC.

This clonotype was seen a few times. The chain links TRBV18 to TRBJ2-7; 9 bases map to TRBD2. Germline CDR1 and CDR2: KGHSH and LQKENI. V lost 1 base, J lost 6 bases, and 7 bases stayed unmatched. The CDR3 runs to 15 residues. The DNA for the CDR3 is TGTGCCAGCTCACCACAAGGGACTAGCACCTCCGAGCAGTACTTC. It is translated as CASSPQGTSTSEQYF.

This clonotype was found a few times. The V call is TRBV12-3 or TRBV12-4, the J call TRBJ2-1; the D gene is possibly TRBD1 (5 bases). The CDR3 covers 13 residues. V was pared by 4 bases and J by 10 bases, with 14 bases between. CDR3 coding DNA: TGTGCCAGCAGTTCCTCCAGGGTCAGCGAGCAGTTCTTC. Protein product: CASSSSRVSEQFF.

The chain combines TRBV7-2 with TRBJ1-4, with D possibly TRBD1 on 6 matching bases. The CDR3 runs to 15 residues. With 1 base removed from V and 7 bases from J, the gap between germline ends came to 13 bases. Germline CDR1 SGHTA, CDR2 FQGNSA. The CDR3 loop reads CASSLVGTGTEKLFF. CDR3 sequence (DNA): TGTGCCAGCAGCTTAGTCGGAACAGGGACTGAAAAACTGTTTTTT.

The chain combines TRBV20-1 with TRBJ1-2, with no clear D. The CDR3 is 11 residues long. The germline V gene has CDR1 DFQATT and CDR2 SNEGSKA (reference sequence). V lost 2 bases to trimming and J lost 4 bases, with 5 bases between them. The CDR3: CSARQSYGYTF. The CDR3, as DNA: TGCAGTGCTAGACAGAGCTATGGCTACACCTTC.

On this clonotype itself: One junction end disagrees with the germline gene, perhaps due to a read error. The chain recombines TRBV9 with TRBJ2-1, with 15 bases fitting TRBD2. The CDR3 loop spans 17 amino acids. CDR1 is SGDLS, CDR2 YYNGEE, per germline. The CDR3 sequence: CASSGGTSGGPYNGQFF. For the CDR3, the DNA is TGTGCCAGCAGCGGGGGGACTAGCGGGGGGCCCTACAATGGGCAGTTCTTC. Drawing the rest from reference TRBV9 and TRBJ2-1, the complete variable domain is DSGVTQTPKHLITATGQRVTLRCSPRSGDLSVYWYQQSLDQGLQFLIQYYNGEERAKGNILERFSAQQFPDLHSELNLSSLELGDSALYFCASSGGTSGGPYNGQFFGPGTRLTVL.

This clonotype was seen only a few times. This chain uses TRBV6-4 with TRBJ2-3, with D perhaps TRBD1 or TRBD2 (7 bases each). The V end was cut by 3 bases, the J end by 7 bases, with 14 bases between. The germline V gene has CDR1 MRHNA and CDR2 SNTAGT. This CDR3 contains 14 residues. CDR3 nucleotides: TGTGCCAGCAGTGAAGGGCAGGGGGGGTATACGCAGTATTTT. This gives the protein CASSEGQGGYTQYF.

In DNA form, the CDR3 reads TGCGCCAGCAGCCAAGAAGGGGGCGGGGGCAATCAGCCCCAGCATTTT. This sequence encodes CASSQEGGGGNQPQHF. The gene calls are TRBV4-1 and TRBJ1-5, with 7 bases that match TRBD1. CDR1 MGHRA and CDR2 YSYEKL come from the germline V gene. Losses at the gene ends were 0 bases for V and 2 bases for J; bases not matched to a gene: 4. The CDR3 length is 16 residues.